The 26 T cell receptor beta chains presented below share a single source sample, sequenced in a study of healthy donors' naive CD4 and CD8 T cells. TCR libraries were built from approximately 520 ng of total RNA by linear amplification. TCRdb reprocessed the reads with MiXCR, giving one entry per CDR3 protein. This table has around 200,000 distinct CDR3 sequences, about 76% appearing once. Sequencing was performed on naive CD4+ and CD8+ T cells sorted from blood, pooled from several donors. The receptors originated from a pool of human donors in good health; the sample pools cells from several healthy donors.

V and J are TRBV29-1 and TRBJ1-1; D remains unclear. The CDR3 runs to 11 residues. Deletions cut 8 bases from V and 2 bases from J, with 9 bases between. In germline, CDR1 is SQVTM, CDR2 ANQGSEA. The CDR3 loop is CSSTQNTEAFF. The CDR3 region has the DNA TGCAGCTCTACACAAAACACTGAAGCTTTCTTT.

V is TRBV5-6 and J is TRBJ2-1; 7 bases fit TRBD1. Germline V gene data show CDR1 as SGHDT and CDR2 as YYEEEE. J lost 2 bases, V lost 6 bases, and 11 bases had no gene match. CDR3 length: 16 residues. The CDR3 nucleotides read TGTGCCAGCAACCTACGACAGGGAAAGGCCTACAATGAGCAGTTCTTC. Residues: CASNLRQGKAYNEQFF.

This clonotype turned up a few times. The chain combines TRBV6-5 with TRBJ2-1, with D maybe TRBD2 (6 bases). Germline V gene sequence: CDR1 MNHEY, CDR2 SVGAGI. CDR3 length: 14 residues. V was cut by 7 bases and J by 4 bases, with 14 bases left in between. CDR3 region: CASTPGERYNEQFF. CDR3 sequence (DNA): TGTGCCAGCACGCCGGGGGAGCGGTACAATGAGCAGTTCTTC.

CDR3 region: CATSRVQFRGIRELFF. The CDR3 DNA reads TGTGCCACCAGCAGAGTCCAATTTCGCGGGATCCGGGAGCTGTTTTTT. V usage is TRBV15 and J usage is TRBJ2-2, with a weak D call TRBD2 (6 bases). CDR3 length equals 16 residues. Trimming removed 1 base at V and 9 bases at J, with 18 bases between. Germline V gene lookup returns CDR1 LNHNV and CDR2 YYDKDF (reference sequence). Variable domain in full (rest from reference TRBV15 and TRBJ2-2): DAMVIQNPRYQVTQFGKPVTLSCSQTLNHNVMYWYQQKSSQAPKLLFHYYDKDFNNEADTPDNFQSRRPNTSFCFLDIRSPGLGDTAMYLCATSRVQFRGIRELFFGEGSRLTVL.

J is TRBJ2-5 and V is TRBV19; D is ambiguous. The germline V gene encodes CDR1 LNHDA and CDR2 SQIVND (reference sequence). V lost 5 bases to trimming and J lost 4 bases, with 14 bases between them. The CDR3 sequence is 14 residues long. The CDR3 loop is CASSSYLATETQYF. The CDR3 DNA sequence: TGTGCCAGTAGTTCCTACTTAGCCACAGAGACCCAGTACTTC.

The chain employs TRBV5-1 and TRBJ2-7; tentatively, D is TRBD1 (6 bases). CDR3 length: 14 residues. The V end was cut by 0 bases, the J end by 5 bases, with 12 bases between. Germline values: CDR1 SGHRS, CDR2 YFSETQ. The DNA of the CDR3 is TGCGCCAGCAGCTTGGCCAGGGGCTTCGACGAGCAGTACTTC. Its translation: CASSLARGFDEQYF.

The chain links TRBV5-1 to TRBJ2-1; D unresolved. The germline gives CDR1 SGHRS, CDR2 YFSETQ. Trimming pared 0 bases from V and 6 bases from J, leaving 10 bases between. This CDR3 region has 14 residues. The CDR3 region is CASSLARPPNEQFF. CDR3 DNA sequence: TGCGCCAGCAGCTTGGCCCGACCTCCCAATGAGCAGTTCTTC.

V and J are TRBV12-3 or TRBV12-4 and TRBJ2-5; a possible D gene is TRBD1 (6 bases). This CDR3 is 14 amino acids long. Trimming removed 7 bases from V and 7 bases from J, with 19 bases in between. CDR3 nucleotide sequence: TGTGCCAGCACAAACAGGGCCCCCGGAGGGACCCAGTACTTC. Amino acids: CASTNRAPGGTQYF.

The V call is TRBV19, the J call TRBJ2-1, with 7 nucleotides matching TRBD1. CDR3 length equals 15 residues. Germline loops: CDR1 LNHDA, CDR2 SQIVND (reference sequence). J gave up 4 bases and V 4 bases, and 7 bases lay outside the gene matches. The CDR3 DNA reads as TGTGCCAGTAGTACCCCCGACAGGGTGTACAATGAGCAGTTCTTC. As protein: CASSTPDRVYNEQFF.

The chain combines TRBV7-2 with TRBJ2-3, with 7 bases that match TRBD1. Germline assignment: CDR1 SGHTA and CDR2 FQGNSA. The CDR3 length is 14 residues. Unmatched junction bases numbered 6, after V lost 2 bases and J lost 7 bases. CDR3 bases: TGTGCCAGCAGCTTACCAGGACAGGCATATACGCAGTATTTT. Amino acids: CASSLPGQAYTQYF.

The rearrangement links TRBV20-1 to TRBJ2-7; no clear D. The germline V and J ends were trimmed by 3 bases and 7 bases, with 13 bases remaining between them. The length of the CDR3 is 12 residues. Germline assignment: CDR1 DFQATT and CDR2 SNEGSKA (reference sequence). CDR3 nucleotides: TGCAGTGCTAGGAAGTTACCAAGGGAGCAGTACTTC. Translated: CSARKLPREQYF.

This clonotype was seen more than once but under ten times. The chain is built from TRBV29-1 and TRBJ1-1; TRBD1 matches 7 bases. The ends lost 7 bases at V and 0 bases at J; junction bases unmatched: 5. The CDR3 totals 13 residues. From germline, CDR1 is SQVTM and CDR2 ANQGSEA. The CDR3 DNA follows: TGCAGCGCTGGACAGGTGGTGAACACTGAAGCTTTCTTT. It is translated as CSAGQVVNTEAFF.

This chain links TRBV6-5 with TRBJ2-7, with D possibly called TRBD1 or TRBD2 (5 bases each). Germline V gene lookup returns CDR1 MNHEY and CDR2 SVGAGI. V was shortened by 7 bases and J by 6 bases, with 7 bases between the two germline ends. The CDR3 contains 10 residues. The CDR3 protein is CASTGTEQYF. The CDR3 DNA sequence: TGTGCCAGCACCGGGACCGAGCAGTACTTC.

This clonotype occurred a few times. J is TRBJ1-1 and V is TRBV6-1; D is uncertain. Trimming took 2 bases from V and 4 from J, leaving 5 bases between them. There are 12 residues in the CDR3. The germline CDR1 and CDR2 sequences are MNHNS and SASEGT. The CDR3 here is CASSEPRTEAFF. The CDR3 DNA is TGTGCCAGCAGTGAACCCCGCACTGAAGCTTTCTTT.

Comment on this clonotype: The junction does not match germline at one end; this may be a read error. This sequence joins TRBV4-2 and TRBJ1-1; D not resolved. CDR1 LGHNA and CDR2 YNFKEQ come from the germline V gene. The CDR3 covers 15 residues. This CDR3 is CASSQDGNRLTEAFF. The DNA for the CDR3 is TGCGCCAGCAGCCAAGATGGGAACAGACTCACTGAAGCTTTCTTT.

The chain couples TRBV29-1 to TRBJ2-5, with D possibly TRBD1 on 5 matching bases. V shed 6 bases and J shed 5 bases, with 16 bases lying between them. The CDR3 spans 13 residues. In germline, CDR1 is SQVTM, CDR2 ANQGSEA. Here the CDR3 DNA reads TGCAGCGTCGTTAGACAGTTAGGGGAGACCCAGTACTTC. It encodes CSVVRQLGETQYF. The complete variable domain, with remaining parts taken from reference TRBV29-1 and TRBJ2-5, reads SAVISQKPSRDICQRGTSLTIQCQVDSQVTMMFWYRQQPGQSLTLIATANQGSEATYESGFVIDKFPISRPNLTFSTLTVSNMSPEDSSIYLCSVVRQLGETQYFGPGTRLLVL.

The gene calls are TRBV6-5 and TRBJ1-2; no clear D. Germline lookup yields CDR1 MNHEY and CDR2 SVGAGI. V was pared by 3 bases and J by 2 bases, with 16 bases between. The CDR3 is 16 residues long. For the CDR3, the DNA is TGTGCCAGCAGTTATCTGCGGGGAAGGGAGAACTATGGCTACACCTTC. Protein sequence: CASSYLRGRENYGYTF.

This clonotype appeared a few times. The rearrangement uses TRBV27 and TRBJ2-1; TRBD1 might be the D (7 bases). Trimming stripped 5 bases from V and 3 bases from J, with 14 bases between. CDR1 is MNHEY, CDR2 SMNVEV, per germline (reference sequence). The CDR3 runs to 15 residues. The CDR3 here is CASSERQGGYNEQFF. DNA of the CDR3: TGTGCCAGCAGTGAGAGACAGGGAGGCTACAATGAGCAGTTCTTC.

This clonotype was recorded only once. The gene calls are TRBV29-1 and TRBJ2-5; D gene unclear. Germline V gives CDR1 SQVTM, CDR2 ANQGSEA. This CDR3 contains 14 residues. V was clipped by 7 bases and J by 0 bases, with 15 bases between them. As DNA, the CDR3 is TGCAGCGCCCGACCGATTTCCTACCAAGAGACCCAGTACTTC. Encoded protein: CSARPISYQETQYF.

There are a few counts of this clonotype. The chain links TRBV6-2 or TRBV6-3 to TRBJ2-5; 9 positions agree with TRBD2. Germline loops: CDR1 MNHEY, CDR2 SVGEGT. The length of the CDR3 is 15 residues. V gave up 0 bases and J gave up 2 bases; unmatched junction bases: 1. In DNA form, the CDR3 reads TGTGCCAGCAGTTACTCCCTAGCGGGACAAGAGACCCAGTACTTC. It yields the protein CASSYSLAGQETQYF.

There are a few counts of this clonotype. The V and J genes are TRBV5-4 and TRBJ2-7, with TRBD2 matching over 10 bases. Germline V lookup: CDR1 SGHNT, CDR2 YYREEE (reference sequence). Trimming removed 0 bases from V and 2 bases from J; junction bases left unmatched: 5. CDR3 size: 16 residues. The CDR3 spells CASSLEVAGGTYEQYF. CDR3 DNA: TGTGCCAGCAGCTTGGAGGTAGCGGGGGGAACCTACGAGCAGTACTTC. Full variable domain (rest looked up from reference TRBV5-4 and TRBJ2-7): ETGVTQSPTHLIKTRGQQVTLRCSSQSGHNTVSWYQQALGQGPQFIFQYYREEENGRGNFPPRFSGLQFPNYSSELNVNALELDDSALYLCASSLEVAGGTYEQYFGPGTRLTVT.

This clonotype was detected only a few times. This chain links TRBV20-1 with TRBJ1-5; 9 bases fit TRBD1. Losses at the gene ends were 0 bases for V and 4 bases for J; bases not matched to a gene: 7. Germline V gene data show CDR1 as DFQATT and CDR2 as SNEGSKA (reference sequence). This CDR3 region has 16 residues. CDR3 residues: CSARDRRTGDNQPQHF. CDR3 nucleotide sequence: TGCAGTGCTAGAGATCGTCGGACAGGGGATAATCAGCCCCAGCATTTT.

V gene TRBV29-1 combines with J gene TRBJ2-7, with unresolved D. V was clipped by 4 bases and J by 3 bases, with 7 bases between them. This CDR3 region has 11 residues. Germline loops: CDR1 SQVTM, CDR2 ANQGSEA. The CDR3 region has the DNA TGCAGCGTTGGCAGTATCTACGAGCAGTACTTC. This encodes CSVGSIYEQYF.

This chain connects TRBV27 to TRBJ2-1; TRBD1 matches at 8 bases. The J segment lost 7 bases and the V segment lost 0 bases, leaving 5 bases of the junction unmatched. This CDR3 spans 15 amino acids. Germline V gene sequence: CDR1 MNHEY, CDR2 SMNVEV (reference sequence). The CDR3 is CASSLSRTGWNEQFF. The CDR3 nucleotides read TGTGCCAGCAGTTTATCACGGACAGGGTGGAATGAGCAGTTCTTC.

On this clonotype itself: One end of the junction is discordant with germline, which a read error may explain. The chain carries TRBV10-3 and TRBJ1-3; D gene unclear. CDR1 is ENHRY and CDR2 is SYGVKD in the germline V gene. This CDR3 is 16 amino acids long. The chain's CDR3 is CAISESEAITGSTIYF. CDR3 nucleotides: TGTGCCATCAGTGAATCAGAAGCTATCACTGGAAGCACCATATATTTT.

This chain connects TRBV29-1 to TRBJ1-5; 7 nucleotides line up with TRBD1. CDR1 and CDR2 (germline): SQVTM, ANQGSEA. The V gene end was trimmed by 6 bases and the J gene end by 0 bases; junction bases not matched to a gene: 2. The CDR3 has 13 residues. The CDR3 DNA is TGCAGCGTACAGGGGTATAGCAATCAGCCCCAGCATTTT. Protein product: CSVQGYSNQPQHF.